Shown below are 24 T cell receptor beta chains from a single sample sequenced in a study of blood T cell repertoires in COVID-19 (TCRdb year 2020). The method was the immunoSEQ multiplex PCR assay. TCRdb stores this immuneACCESS table with in-frame sequences only. Part of the clones is absent; in the studies checked, under half of the shortfall reflects unresolved V genes, and no reason is known for the rest. The sample data list roughly 280,000 clones, and approximately 91% of these were observed just once. The ten most abundant clones make up under 2.5% of the sample. Sequencing was done on a sample of peripheral blood. The receptor source for this set is a man aged 50 to 59 with acute or convalescent COVID-19.

V is TRBV7-3 and J is TRBJ2-3, with TRBD1 as a possible D gene (5 bases). CDR1 SGHTA and CDR2 FQGTGA come from the germline V gene. The length of the CDR3 is 16 residues. The ends were cut back, 2 bases at V and 1 base at J, with 13 bases in the middle. CDR3 protein: CASSLDPQGGTDTQYF. The CDR3 DNA follows: TGTGCCAGCAGCTTAGACCCCCAAGGGGGCACAGATACGCAGTATTTT.

This sequence joins TRBV7-2 and TRBJ2-3, with D perhaps matching TRBD2 (5 bases). CDR1 is SGHTA and CDR2 is FQGNSA in the germline V gene. The germline V and J ends were trimmed by 5 bases and 5 bases, with 17 bases remaining between them. This CDR3 has 15 residues. The CDR3 region is CASSLTRNEGDTQYF. The CDR3 DNA reads as TGTGCCAGCAGCCTGACCCGGAACGAGGGAGATACGCAGTATTTT.

The rearrangement joins TRBV11-3 to TRBJ2-5; perhaps TRBD2 as D (7 bases). This CDR3 is built from 14 residues. The germline gives CDR1 SGHNT, CDR2 YENEEA. V lost 5 bases and J 5 bases, leaving 15 bases between the germline ends. DNA of the CDR3: TGTGCCAGCAGCCCAAGGGGGGGCGCTGAGACCCAGTACTTC. Translation: CASSPRGGAETQYF.

The rearrangement joins TRBV19 to TRBJ2-2; 11 bases align to TRBD1. CDR1 LNHDA and CDR2 SQIVND come from the germline V gene (reference sequence). The CDR3 sequence is 16 residues long. Trimming at V came to 2 bases and at J to 2 bases, leaving 1 base not matched to a gene. The CDR3 is CASSIRTGGNTGELFF. The CDR3 bases are TGTGCCAGTAGTATAAGGACAGGGGGCAACACCGGGGAGCTGTTTTTT.

The chain carries TRBV19 and TRBJ2-2; D is unclear. Per the germline V gene, CDR1 is LNHDA and CDR2 is SQIVND (reference sequence). This CDR3 is 16 amino acids long. Trimming took 5 bases from V and 1 from J, leaving 14 bases between them. The CDR3 sequence: CASSGGSQRNTGELFF. The CDR3 bases are TGTGCCAGTAGTGGCGGCAGCCAAAGGAACACCGGGGAGCTGTTTTTT.

The chain combines TRBV5-1 with TRBJ2-3; tentative D call: TRBD2 (6 bases). Trimming cost V 1 base and J 1 base, with 10 bases left between them. This CDR3 comprises 15 residues. Germline CDR1 SGHRS, CDR2 YFSETQ. CDR3 nucleotides: TGCGCCAGCAGCTTGAACCCGGGGGGCACAGATACGCAGTATTTT. Its translation: CASSLNPGGTDTQYF.

J is TRBJ1-2 and V is TRBV5-4, with a possible D match to TRBD1 (5 bases). Germline assignment: CDR1 SGHNT and CDR2 YYREEE (reference sequence). V was cut by 0 bases and J by 1 base, with 10 bases left in between. There are 15 residues in the CDR3. The CDR3 DNA follows: TGTGCCAGCAGCTTGGGGGGCACCTTTAACTATGGCTACACCTTC. Translated, it gives CASSLGGTFNYGYTF.

This chain joins TRBV19 and TRBJ2-1, with TRBD2 matching 7 bases. The CDR3 has 16 residues. In germline, CDR1 is LNHDA, CDR2 SQIVND (reference sequence). J gave up 4 bases and V 1 base, and 7 bases lay outside the gene matches. The CDR3 DNA reads as TGTGCCAGTAGTATAGCGTCTAGCGGTGCTTACAATGAGCAGTTCTTC. This gives the protein CASSIASSGAYNEQFF.

V and J are TRBV10-1 and TRBJ2-1, with 8 bases identical to TRBD2. V gave up 2 bases and J gave up 8 bases; unmatched junction bases: 8. The CDR3 is made up of 15 amino acids. The germline gives CDR1 WNHNN, CDR2 SYGVQD (reference sequence). For the CDR3, the DNA is TGCGCCAGCAGTGAGGGGGTAGCGGGGCGGGATGAGCAGTTCTTC. Translating it yields CASSEGVAGRDEQFF.

This clone came up a few times. This chain links TRBV29-1 with TRBJ2-2; TRBD1 might be the D (6 bases). This CDR3 has 14 amino acids. With 4 bases removed from V and 4 bases from J, the gap between germline ends came to 13 bases. Germline CDR1 and CDR2: SQVTM and ANQGSEA. The CDR3 DNA reads as TGCAGCGTTGTGGCAGGGGAAGGCACCGGGGAGCTGTTTTTT. Translated, it gives CSVVAGEGTGELFF.

This clone has only one observation. The V gene is TRBV6-5, the J gene TRBJ1-5; TRBD1 is a possible D gene (6 bases). V was cut by 9 bases and J by 8 bases, with 20 bases left in between. Germline values: CDR1 MNHEY, CDR2 SVGAGI. CDR3 length equals 14 residues. CDR3 region: CASLQGMSGKPQHF. CDR3 bases: TGTGCCAGTTTACAGGGCATGAGTGGAAAGCCCCAGCATTTT.

This chain uses TRBV24-1 with TRBJ2-5, with D possibly TRBD1 on 5 matching bases. CDR3 size: 13 residues. Trimming cost V 4 bases and J 5 bases, with 10 bases left between them. Germline values: CDR1 KGHDR, CDR2 SFDVKD. This CDR3 is CATSDSRAETQYF. As DNA, the CDR3 is TGTGCCACCAGTGACAGCAGGGCGGAGACCCAGTACTTC.

The chain is built from TRBV6-4 and TRBJ1-5, with D uncertain. The CDR3 sequence is 10 residues long. From germline, CDR1 is MRHNA and CDR2 SNTAGT. V was pared by 10 bases and J by 5 bases, with 6 bases between. The chain's CDR3 is CATRYQPQHF. The CDR3 DNA sequence: TGTGCCACCCGTTATCAGCCCCAGCATTTT.

The chain is built from TRBV4-1 and TRBJ2-1, with 14 bases identical to TRBD2. The CDR3 is 15 amino acids. J gave up 7 bases and V 5 bases, and 4 bases lay outside the gene matches. Germline CDR1 is MGHRA and CDR2 is YSYEKL. CDR3 sequence: CASSTRLAGGNEQFF. The CDR3 DNA follows: TGCGCCAGCAGCACACGACTAGCGGGGGGGAATGAGCAGTTCTTC.

This clone was seen a few times. Other DNA sequences in the same sample also yield this CDR3. The chain employs TRBV5-1 and TRBJ2-1, with 10 positions matching TRBD2. The CDR3 totals 14 residues. Germline lookup yields CDR1 SGHRS and CDR2 YFSETQ. V was clipped by 3 bases and J by 4 bases; unmatched bases: 1. CDR3 sequence reads: CASSSSGGYNEQFF. In DNA, the CDR3 is TGCGCCAGCAGCTCTAGCGGGGGTTACAATGAGCAGTTCTTC.

V gene TRBV27 combines with J gene TRBJ2-7; D might be TRBD1 (6 bases). The ends were cut back, 5 bases at V and 10 bases at J, with 24 bases in the middle. The CDR3 is 15 residues long. The germline gives CDR1 MNHEY, CDR2 SMNVEV (reference sequence). CDR3 sequence: CASSLSTGTSTSQYF. The CDR3 region has the DNA TGTGCCAGCAGTCTCTCGACAGGTACCTCTACGAGCCAGTACTTC.

The V call is TRBV11-3, the J call TRBJ2-7, with 7 bases lining up with TRBD2. CDR1 SGHNT and CDR2 YENEEA come from the germline V gene. V shed 4 bases, J shed 1 base, and the junction held 10 bases outside the gene matches. The CDR3 is 16 residues long. The CDR3 spells CASSSWGGTESYEQYF. CDR3 coding DNA: TGTGCCAGCAGCTCCTGGGGGGGGACTGAGTCCTACGAGCAGTACTTC.

This chain uses TRBV19 with TRBJ2-5, with a tentative D call TRBD1 (5 bases). CDR1 is LNHDA and CDR2 is SQIVND in the germline V gene (reference sequence). The CDR3 runs 15 residues. Deletions cut 5 bases from V and 0 bases from J, with 13 bases between. The chain's CDR3 is CASSPRQSYQETQYF. The CDR3 nucleotides are TGTGCCAGTAGTCCCAGACAGAGCTACCAAGAGACCCAGTACTTC.

The chain is built from TRBV7-2 and TRBJ1-1; TRBD1 is a possible D gene (5 bases). Germline lookup yields CDR1 SGHTA and CDR2 FQGNSA. This CDR3 region has 14 residues. V dropped 3 bases and J dropped 5 bases, with 13 bases sitting between them. CDR3 amino acids: CASSFKGVGTEAFF. The CDR3 nucleotides are TGTGCCAGCAGCTTTAAAGGGGTGGGGACTGAAGCTTTCTTT. The full variable domain, in which reference TRBV7-2 and TRBJ1-1 provide the parts outside the CDR3, is GAGVSQSPSNKVTEKGKDVELRCDPISGHTALYWYRQSLGQGLEFLIYFQGNSAPDKSGLPSDRFSAERTGGSVSTLTIQRTQQEDSAVYLCASSFKGVGTEAFFGQGTRLTVV.

The J gene is TRBJ2-7, the V gene TRBV5-6; 7 bases are a match to TRBD2. V shed 3 bases and J 5 bases; nucleotides not matched to a gene: 2. The CDR3 loop spans 12 amino acids. Germline V gene sequence: CDR1 SGHDT, CDR2 YYEEEE. CDR3 sequence reads: CASSWGGNEQYF. The CDR3 DNA reads as TGTGCCAGCAGCTGGGGGGGAAACGAGCAGTACTTC.

This chain connects TRBV19 to TRBJ2-1; D is unresolved. The CDR3 spans 12 residues. Per germline, CDR1 LNHDA and CDR2 SQIVND (reference sequence). V was clipped by 10 bases and J by 6 bases, with 13 bases between them. CDR3 DNA sequence: TGTGCCACGAGGCTCCCGGGCAATGAGCAGTTCTTC. Protein sequence: CATRLPGNEQFF.

V gene TRBV30 combines with J gene TRBJ1-5, with D possibly being TRBD1 (6 bases). V lost 3 bases and J 3 bases, leaving 12 bases between the germline ends. This CDR3 has 14 residues. The germline V gene has CDR1 GTSNPN and CDR2 SVGIG (reference sequence). The CDR3 reads CAWRPTGPNQPQHF. The CDR3 nucleotides are TGTGCCTGGAGACCTACAGGGCCCAATCAGCCCCAGCATTTT.

This clone has only one observation. The rearrangement links TRBV11-2 to TRBJ2-2; TRBD2 might be the D (6 bases). The CDR3 consists of 15 residues. Germline V gene sequence: CDR1 SGHAT, CDR2 FQNNGV. V lost 4 bases to trimming and J lost 4 bases, with 13 bases between them. DNA of the CDR3: TGTGCCAGCAGCTGGGAGGCCAGAGCCACCGGGGAGCTGTTTTTT. Its translation: CASSWEARATGELFF.

The J gene is TRBJ1-1, the V gene TRBV18; tentatively, D is TRBD1 (5 bases). Per the germline V gene, CDR1 is KGHSH and CDR2 is LQKENI. V lost 3 bases, J lost 5 bases, and 13 bases lay in between. This CDR3 is 14 amino acids long. CDR3 protein: CASSPNTGQTEAFF. The CDR3, as DNA: TGTGCCAGCTCACCGAACACAGGCCAAACTGAAGCTTTCTTT.